This T cell receptor beta chain was documented in a study of blood T cell repertoires in COVID-19. Across the whole study: Samples representing acute and convalescent COVID-19 were sourced from the United States, Italy and Spain.

How the authors handled the data: Reference gene primer amplification gave estimated nucleated cell counts. Clones were read by immunoSEQ multiplex PCR, and TCRdb kept only the in-frame ones, dropping some. Clone size and V and J calls were adopted from that table, with D and trimming inferred from the DNA. Of about 180,000 clones listed, approximately 83% are singletons. V was clipped by 0 bases and J by 3 bases; unmatched bases: 15. In germline, CDR1 is SEHNR, CDR2 FQNEAQ (reference sequence). The CDR3 runs 19 residues. This clonotype was sampled from a human donor in a cohort sampled during active COVID-19. The gene calls are TRBV7-9 and TRBJ1-1; TRBD1 matches at 8 bases. The sequenced sample was peripheral blood. The CDR3 loop is CASSLADYRGKGLYTEAFF. The CDR3 DNA reads as TGTGCCAGCAGCTTAGCCGACTACAGGGGGAAAGGACTGTACACTGAAGCTTTCTTT.